These 9 T cell receptor beta chains came from one sample sequenced in a study of shared clonotypes between healthy human individuals. The repertoire was sequenced with immunoSEQ multiplex PCR; TCRdb's copy has only in-frame clones and lacks some. This sample has roughly 2,500,000 clones, with under 95% found just once. Sequencing was carried out using naive CD4+ T cells from PBMCs. As for subset: CD45RA+ positively selected. The receptors were gathered from a young man in good health. Some clones in this sample may be carry-over from other donors' samples.

About this clone itself: Other DNA variants within this sample encode the same CDR3. The chain carries TRBV5-1 and TRBJ2-5; D gene ambiguous. The V end lost 0 bases, the J end lost 4 bases, and 10 bases lay between the germline ends. The CDR3 covers 14 residues. Germline CDR1 and CDR2: SGHRS and YFSETQ. The CDR3 nucleotides read TGCGCCAGCAGCTTGGAAGGAAGAGGAGAGACCCAGTACTTC. Its translation: CASSLEGRGETQYF.

This clone was observed once. The chain joins TRBV5-3 to TRBJ2-7; 9 nucleotides match TRBD1. TRBV5-3 is flagged as an ORF with uncertain function. J lost 4 bases, V lost 4 bases, and 9 bases had no gene match. The CDR3 covers 15 residues. The CDR3, as DNA: TGTGCCAGAAGCCGCCGGGACAGGGTGAGGTACGAGCAGTACTTC. Translation: CARSRRDRVRYEQYF.

The V gene is TRBV5-1, the J gene TRBJ2-1; TRBD2 matches at 11 bases. Unmatched junction bases numbered 10, after V lost 1 base and J lost 7 bases. This CDR3 has 17 amino acids. Germline loops: CDR1 SGHRS, CDR2 YFSETQ. The CDR3 DNA sequence: TGCGCCAGCAGCTTGCCCTCTAGCGGGAGGAGGGGGAATGAGCAGTTCTTC. This codes for CASSLPSSGRRGNEQFF.

Comment on this clone: Other DNA sequences in this sample translate to the same CDR3. This CDR3 is CASSPGTSGYYEQYF. DNA of the CDR3: TGCGCCAGCAGCCCCGGGACTAGCGGCTACTACGAGCAGTACTTC. The rearrangement links TRBV5-1 to TRBJ2-7, with 11 bases aligning to TRBD2. This CDR3 has 15 amino acids. Germline loops: CDR1 SGHRS, CDR2 YFSETQ. V was clipped by 4 bases and J by 3 bases; unmatched bases: 6.

This clone was counted a few times. The sample holds other DNA sequences that translate to the same CDR3. V usage is TRBV18 and J usage is TRBJ2-3; the D gene is possibly TRBD1 (6 bases). This CDR3 comprises 14 residues. V shed 3 bases and J shed 0 bases, with 7 bases lying between them. Looked up from germline, CDR1 is KGHSH and CDR2 is LQKENI. The DNA for the CDR3 is TGTGCCAGCTCACCTGGACAGAGCACAGATACGCAGTATTTT. Translation: CASSPGQSTDTQYF.

V is TRBV5-4 and J is TRBJ1-5, with TRBD1 identical over 7 bases. Germline V gives CDR1 SGHNT, CDR2 YYREEE (reference sequence). The CDR3 is made up of 14 amino acids. V gave up 5 bases and J gave up 2 bases; unmatched junction bases: 4. The CDR3 DNA sequence: TGTGCCAGCAGTCCCGACAGGGGCAATCAGCCCCAGCATTTT. This translates into CASSPDRGNQPQHF.

V and J are TRBV4-1 and TRBJ1-1; no definite D call. The germline V gene has CDR1 MGHRA and CDR2 YSYEKL. This CDR3 region has 14 residues. V was cut by 4 bases and J by 4 bases, with 13 bases left in between. The CDR3 spells CASSPGSLGTEAFF. CDR3 DNA: TGCGCCAGCAGCCCCGGATCCTTAGGCACTGAAGCTTTCTTT.

The CDR3 reads CASSLQSSSGNTIYF. The DNA of the CDR3 is TGCGCCAGCAGCTTACAATCGAGCTCTGGAAACACCATATATTTT. The J gene is TRBJ1-3, the V gene TRBV5-1; D gene uncertain. This CDR3 is built from 15 residues. CDR1 is SGHRS, CDR2 YFSETQ, per germline. V was clipped by 2 bases and J by 0 bases, with 9 bases between them.

The V gene is TRBV7-3, the J gene TRBJ2-1, with D possibly matching TRBD1 (5 bases). Germline values: CDR1 SGHTA, CDR2 FQGTGA. V shed 5 bases and J shed 1 base, with 12 bases lying between them. The CDR3 has 15 residues. CDR3 loop: CASSPTRQSYNEQFF. The DNA for the CDR3 is TGTGCCAGCAGCCCTACACGACAGTCCTACAATGAGCAGTTCTTC.